This T cell receptor (beta chain) originates from a study of a mutant IDH1 vaccine in newly diagnosed glioma. Study in general: Visit V12 happened at week 35; visit V13 happened at week 47.

Here immunoSEQ multiplex PCR was the method, and the copy in TCRdb shows in-frame clones only, minus some. The sample has some 48,000 clones; over 65% are singletons. The study, taken as a whole, reports: Vaccine-induced responses were seen in 93.3% of patients, spanning several MHC alleles. Pseudoprogression seemed unrelated to changes in top peripheral T cell clonotypes.

Time point of the sample: week 35, safety follow-up. The content of each vaccine dose was 300 ug of mutant IDH1 20-mer peptide, and topical imiquimod accompanied it. Eight vaccinations were given in weeks 1, 3, 5, 7, 11, 15, 19 and 23. This clone was detected only a few times. The antigen remains unidentified. The germline V gene has CDR1 SGHRS and CDR2 YFSETQ. V dropped 0 bases and J dropped 9 bases, with 10 bases sitting between them. The CDR3 is 13 residues long. The sequences come from PBMCs, collected from a glioma patient whose treatment included an IDH1 peptide vaccine. The receptor comes from a man between 35 and 55 years old with glioma. V usage is TRBV5-1 and J usage is TRBJ2-1, with D perhaps TRBD1 (5 bases). The DNA for the CDR3 is TGCGCCAGCAGCTTGGAAGGGGTTAGTGAGCAGTTCTTC. This gives the protein CASSLEGVSEQFF. The full variable domain, with the rest looked up from reference TRBV5-1 and TRBJ2-1, is KAGVTQTPRYLIKTRGQQVTLSCSPISGHRSVSWYQQTPGQGLQFLFEYFSETQRNKGNFPGRFSGRQFSNSRSEMNVSTLELGDSALYLCASSLEGVSEQFFGPGTRLTVL.